These T cell receptor beta chains were read from a single sample in a study of CD8+ T cells in alopecia areata. The assay was immunoSEQ multiplex PCR, and TCRdb's table has in-frame clones only and misses some. The sample holds 65,000 to 75,000 clones, about 44% seen once. Sequenced material: CD8+ T cells sorted from blood, taken at week 0. These receptors all stem from a human donor with alopecia areata. Each CDR3 is given with its conserved first and last residue. D genes are given only for firm matches. The listing skips clone size in some rows; elsewhere it reads once, few, many or a size class.

j_call clone_size d_call v_call cdr3_aa
TRBJ1-1 - - TRBV7-8 CASLGGNTEAFF
TRBJ2-7 - TRBD1 TRBV5-4 CASSPGQGDYEQYF
TRBJ2-3 - - TRBV9 CASSVSDPSTDTQYF
TRBJ2-4 - - TRBV7-2 CASSLSGPKNIQYF
TRBJ2-1 medium-sized - TRBV5-5 CASSLVGPEQFF
TRBJ2-7 few - TRBV29-1 CSVESAYSYEQYF
TRBJ2-5 - - TRBV28 CASSLGETQYF
TRBJ2-6 - - TRBV5-5 CASSQDISGANVLTF
TRBJ2-3 - - TRBV29-1 CSGTEGGSTDTQYF
TRBJ2-1 - - TRBV29-1 CSGREQTYNEQFF
TRBJ2-5 - TRBD1 TRBV29-1 CSGEGAGRFPQYF
TRBJ2-3 - - TRBV15 CATSRDPSVSSTDTQYF
TRBJ2-7 - TRBD1 TRBV29-1 CSVETGGIDEQYF
TRBJ2-3 once TRBD2 TRBV27 CASGVGGRTDTQYF
TRBJ2-1 - TRBD2 TRBV5-1 CASSLVPSGRYNEQFF
TRBJ2-7 - - TRBV27 CASSPGSHEQYF
TRBJ2-7 medium-sized - TRBV14 CASSQEWGAEQYF
TRBJ1-5 - - TRBV30 CAWSVMGFQPQHF
TRBJ2-1 few TRBD2 TRBV29-1 CSATGLATYNEQFF
TRBJ2-1 few TRBD2 TRBV4-2 CASSDRTSGRAEVNEQFF
TRBJ2-1 - TRBD2 TRBV4-3 CASSQDPGGRQFF
TRBJ1-4 - TRBD1 TRBV7-6 CASSARDRGTNEKLFF
TRBJ2-2 few - TRBV7-2 CASTLGYTGELFF
TRBJ2-1 few - TRBV18 CASSPTPARDEQFF
TRBJ2-1 - - TRBV2 CASRPPANNEQFF
TRBJ2-5 - - TRBV9 CASSLGTVNQETQYF
TRBJ2-7 - - TRBV5-8 CASSLIRGKAYEQYF
TRBJ2-7 - - TRBV6-5 CASSPREGYEQYF
TRBJ2-4 - TRBD1 TRBV9 CASSISQGANLNIQYF
TRBJ2-3 - - TRBV28 CASIKGDRSTDTQYF
TRBJ2-2 - - TRBV30 CARGAELTLFTGELFF
TRBJ1-3 few - TRBV6-5 CASSSLWGSGNTIYF
TRBJ2-2 large TRBD2 TRBV5-4 CASSAFGTSLSGELFF
TRBJ2-7 once TRBD1 TRBV30 CAWSKGTGDEQYF
TRBJ1-3 few - TRBV11-2 CASSLSGASSGNTIYF
TRBJ2-1 - - TRBV27 CASSLGVINEQFF
TRBJ2-3 few - TRBV14 CASSQDLIGRDTDTQYF
TRBJ1-5 few - TRBV29-1 CSVEEGDNNQPQHF
TRBJ2-1 few - TRBV6-5 CASSLLGLGSGEQFF
TRBJ2-7 few TRBD2 TRBV29-1 CSVVSGRAYEQYF